This entry is about one T cell receptor beta chain. Its recognized antigen is unknown. Per-base qualities were not stored, and no clone one base away is much larger. These data come from a study of blood T cell repertoires in COVID-19 (dated by TCRdb to about 2020). Describing the broader study: Samples covering the acute and convalescent phases of COVID-19 were provided by collaborators in the United States, Italy and Spain. The prospective study material was composed of cDNA or gDNA derived from T cells, B-cell-depleted T cells, or PBMCs. The dataset comprised deeply sampled blood TCRbeta repertoires from subjects exposed to, actively infected with, or recovered from COVID-19. The repertoires were released in a freely available public database intended as a resource for research on the immune response to SARS-CoV-2. Samples were obtained from the ongoing ImmuneRACE study (first 160 participants) and from over a thousand subjects provided by 6 global collaborators. Sample metadata almost always included a de-identified subject ID, COVID-19 status, age in years and sex. Where available, HLA class I and class II types were obtained from metadata supplied by the sample provider rather than from assay-based typing. Findings and caveats that apply to the study as a whole: The quantity of clinical and demographic metadata differed by source and by participant and was supplied without curation.

TCRbeta CDR3 regions were amplified from genomic DNA by means of the immunoSEQ Assay, a bias-controlled multiplex PCR. On the authors' methods: The number of nucleated cells in each sample was estimated from the amplification of reference gene primers within the assay. Sequence reads were collapsed and filtered to measure the absolute abundance of every unique TCRbeta CDR3 rearrangement. For each sample, productive Simpson clonality was calculated as the square root of Simpson's diversity index across productive rearrangements. TCRdb mirrors the immuneACCESS table, restricted to in-frame sequences. Some clones are absent from its copies; in checked studies, under half trace to an unresolved V gene, and the reason for the others is unknown. For V, J and clone size, that table is used; D and trimming come from the DNA. This sample comprises some 19,000 clones, almost 85% of them detected only once. The top ten hold around 59% of the sample.

The V and J ends are trimmed by 5 bases and 6 bases, leaving 14 bases between them. The CDR3 has 13 amino acids, counting the end cysteine and phenylalanine. Only the CDR3 DNA is retained, 39 bases long and in frame from the first base. From the germline V gene, CDR1 is SGHRS and CDR2 is YFSETQ. Collaborating institutions collected whole blood in K2EDTA tubes following their own protocols. For TCRbeta analysis, collaborators shipped samples as frozen whole blood, isolated PBMCs, or DNA extracted from either of those sample types. The chain links TRBV5-1 with TRBJ1-2; confidence is insufficient to name the D gene. The sequenced material came from peripheral blood. The TCR sequence derives from a man older than 75 with acute or convalescent COVID-19. The CDR3 here reads CASRGGGYDGYTF. The DNA sequence follows: TGCGCCAGCAGAGGAGGAGGGTATGATGGCTACACCTTC.